This record concerns one T cell receptor beta chain sequence. What it recognizes is unknown. Clones were read by immunoSEQ multiplex PCR, and TCRdb kept only the in-frame ones, dropping some. This table has tens of thousands of clones, 94% appearing once. This entry belongs to a study of T cell therapy after organ transplantation. Findings of the study overall: Post-therapy CD8 clonality change correlated inversely with pretherapy clonality. In nonresponders, reduced coverage from low CD8+ yield may limit detected expansions.

The receptor was isolated from a human patient who had received a solid organ transplant and had CMV disease. The starting material was CD8+ T cells from blood, obtained before autologous CMV-specific T cell therapy.

CDR3 protein: CASSLGYKGTDTQYF. CDR3 nucleotides: TGTGCCAGCAGTTTGGGGTATAAAGGCACAGATACGCAGTATTTT. V is TRBV27 and J is TRBJ2-3; no clear D. The germline CDR1 and CDR2 sequences are MNHEY and SMNVEV (reference sequence). Trimming stripped 3 bases from V and 1 base from J, with 11 bases between. The CDR3 sequence is 15 residues long.